One sample yielded the 17 T cell receptor beta chains listed below, sequenced in a study of OX40 agonist ivuxolimab in advanced cancers. Clones were sequenced by immunoSEQ multiplex PCR, and TCRdb holds only the in-frame ones, with some missing. The sample carries tens of thousands of clones, about nine tenths recorded once. Sequences were derived from CD4+ or CD8+ T cells sorted from blood, sampled in a trial of the OX40 agonist ivuxolimab. These receptors came from an adult with an advanced solid tumor such as melanoma, head and neck, liver or kidney cancer.

The V and J genes are TRBV20-1 and TRBJ2-5, with D unresolved. The germline gives CDR1 DFQATT, CDR2 SNEGSKA (reference sequence). The CDR3 contains 11 residues. The V and J ends lost 3 bases and 4 bases respectively, with 6 bases between them. Here the CDR3 reads CSARWGETQYF. The CDR3 DNA reads TGCAGTGCTAGGTGGGGAGAGACCCAGTACTTC.

The V and J genes are TRBV6-5 and TRBJ2-5, with 8 bases identical to TRBD2. Germline V CDR1 and CDR2: MNHEY, SVGAGI. With 0 bases clipped from V and 4 bases from J, the junction kept 4 bases outside the gene matches. This CDR3 comprises 15 residues. CDR3 coding DNA: TGTGCCAGCAGTTACTCCAGCGGGAGAGGAGAGACCCAGTACTTC. Residues: CASSYSSGRGETQYF.

This clone came up once. The chain uses TRBV30 and TRBJ2-7, with 11 bases aligning to TRBD1. CDR1 and CDR2 from the germline V gene are GTSNPN and SVGIG (reference sequence). The CDR3 consists of 14 residues. Trimming at V came to 3 bases and at J to 7 bases, leaving 8 bases not matched to a gene. The CDR3 sequence: CAWSTDRGLEEQYF. CDR3 bases: TGTGCCTGGAGCACGGACAGGGGGCTGGAAGAGCAGTACTTC.

This chain uses TRBV23-1 with TRBJ1-4; D is unresolved. TRBV23-1 is identified as an open reading frame with a role that is uncertain. The CDR3 contains 15 residues. With 2 bases removed from V and 8 bases from J, the gap between germline ends came to 15 bases. This CDR3 reads CASSQSGRRWEKLFF. The DNA of the CDR3 is TGCGCCAGCAGTCAAAGCGGACGGAGGTGGGAAAAACTGTTTTTT.

V gene TRBV2 combines with J gene TRBJ2-6; D may be TRBD1 (5 bases). Germline V gives CDR1 SNHLY, CDR2 FYNNEI. V was shortened by 7 bases and J by 0 bases, with 10 bases between the two germline ends. The CDR3 consists of 15 residues. The CDR3 bases are TGTGCCAGCACCCGACAGAACTCTGGGGCCAACGTCCTGACTTTC. Its translation: CASTRQNSGANVLTF.

The chain uses TRBV10-3 and TRBJ2-7; D uncertain. The ends were cut back, 3 bases at V and 6 bases at J, with 18 bases in the middle. CDR1 ENHRY and CDR2 SYGVKD come from the germline V gene. The CDR3 runs 15 residues. In DNA, the CDR3 is TGTGCCATCAGTGAACAGACCCCCTCAGCCTCCGAGCAGTACTTC. As protein: CAISEQTPSASEQYF.

The chain combines TRBV18 with TRBJ2-7; possible D gene TRBD2, 6 bases. Germline CDR1 is KGHSH and CDR2 is LQKENI. This CDR3 comprises 14 residues. Between the trimmed V and J ends, which lost 2 bases and 1 base, there was a span of 9 bases. DNA for the CDR3: TGTGCCAGCTCACCAGGAGGGGTTTCCTACGAGCAGTACTTC. Protein sequence: CASSPGGVSYEQYF.

The CDR3 region is CASSLQGGAGYTF. CDR3 DNA: TGCGCCAGCAGCTTGCAAGGGGGTGCTGGCTACACCTTC. The chain couples TRBV5-1 to TRBJ1-2, with D possibly TRBD1 on 6 matching bases. The CDR3 consists of 13 residues. Germline V CDR1 and CDR2: SGHRS, YFSETQ. The V end was cut by 1 base, the J end by 7 bases, with 11 bases between.

This clone was observed once. The rearrangement uses TRBV28 and TRBJ2-1; 10 bases line up with TRBD2. This CDR3 has 17 residues. Per the germline V gene, CDR1 is MDHEN and CDR2 is SYDVKM. V dropped 8 bases and J dropped 3; count of bases not matched to a gene: 13. The DNA of the CDR3 is TGTGCCAGCTTAGGAGCGGGAGGGCCCGTAGGCTACAATGAGCAGTTCTTC. As protein: CASLGAGGPVGYNEQFF.

The chain links TRBV10-3 to TRBJ2-7; 10 bases line up with TRBD2. J was trimmed by 2 bases and V by 8 bases; bases with no gene match: 6. Germline V gene sequence: CDR1 ENHRY, CDR2 SYGVKD. The CDR3 totals 14 residues. CDR3 DNA: TGTGCCATCGGTCAGCGGGAGGGGGCCTACGAGCAGTACTTC. It yields the protein CAIGQREGAYEQYF.

This clone was seen a few times. The V and J genes are TRBV15 and TRBJ2-7; TRBD1 matches 7 bases. From germline, CDR1 is LNHNV and CDR2 YYDKDF (reference sequence). J lost 2 bases, V lost 2 bases, and 12 bases had no gene match. The CDR3 sequence is 17 residues long. The CDR3 DNA sequence: TGTGCCACCAGCAGATCGACAGGGTTTGGCGGAACCTACGAGCAGTACTTC. It translates to CATSRSTGFGGTYEQYF.

The chain links TRBV18 to TRBJ2-3; D call uncertain. The V gene lost 1 base and the J gene lost 0 bases, with 8 bases spanning the gap. Germline CDR1 KGHSH, CDR2 LQKENI. CDR3 length: 15 residues. The chain's CDR3 is CASSPQAASTDTQYF. CDR3 DNA: TGTGCCAGCTCACCACAGGCAGCTAGCACAGATACGCAGTATTTT.

This clone was seen only once. This chain uses TRBV6-5 with TRBJ1-1; a possible D gene is TRBD1 (5 bases). CDR3 length equals 15 residues. Germline V CDR1 and CDR2: MNHEY, SVGAGI. Trimming took 6 bases from V and 1 from J, leaving 15 bases between them. CDR3 sequence (DNA): TGTGCCAGCAGCCGAGATGGGGGGACGAACACTGAAGCTTTCTTT. Amino acid sequence: CASSRDGGTNTEAFF.

The rearrangement joins TRBV7-9 to TRBJ2-7, with 8 bases fitting TRBD1. Trimming cost V 3 bases and J 4 bases; bases outside gene matches: 14. The germline CDR1 and CDR2 sequences are SEHNR and FQNEAQ (reference sequence). The CDR3 is made up of 17 amino acids. CDR3 protein: CASSFYVGDRLTYEQYF. In nucleotides, the CDR3 is TGTGCCAGCAGCTTTTATGTCGGGGACAGGTTGACTTACGAGCAGTACTTC.

This clone was observed a single time. The chain couples TRBV27 to TRBJ1-5, with D unresolved. V lost 6 bases to trimming and J lost 4 bases, with 10 bases between them. The germline gives CDR1 MNHEY, CDR2 SMNVEV (reference sequence). The CDR3 consists of 13 residues. In nucleotides, the CDR3 is TGTGCCAGCAGCCAGTCGGGGAATCAGCCCCAGCATTTT. Protein sequence: CASSQSGNQPQHF.

The genes are TRBV6-6 and TRBJ1-2; no clear D gene. CDR3 length equals 14 residues. Trimming took off 6 bases at V and 4 bases at J, with 15 bases between the two ends. CDR1 and CDR2 from the germline V gene are MNHNY and SVGAGI (reference sequence). The CDR3 loop is CASSPGRASYGYTF. CDR3 DNA sequence: TGTGCCAGCAGCCCCGGGCGGGCGTCCTATGGCTACACCTTC.

The gene calls are TRBV25-1 and TRBJ2-5; D gene uncertain. Per germline, CDR1 MGHDK and CDR2 SYGVNS. This CDR3 contains 13 residues. V dropped 8 bases and J dropped 2 bases, with 12 bases sitting between them. In DNA form, the CDR3 reads TGTGCCAGCGCTAATTTGGGGCAAGAGACCCAGTACTTC. Translating it yields CASANLGQETQYF.